This T cell receptor beta chain is from a study of blood T cell repertoires in COVID-19. On the study more broadly: Samples of COVID-19 (acute and convalescent) were obtained from the United States, Italy and Spain. Sources were T cells, B-cell-depleted T cells, or PBMCs; the material itself was cDNA or gDNA.

Germline V gene data show CDR1 as MNHEY and CDR2 as SMNVEV (reference sequence). The CDR3 spans 16 residues. V was pared by 5 bases and J by 10 bases, with 9 bases of the junction left unmatched. This clone was seen only once. Original processing methods: For nucleated cells, counts were estimated from reference gene primer amplification. Using immunoSEQ multiplex PCR, the repertoire was profiled, and TCRdb retains in-frame clones only, with some absent. That table gives V, J and clone size, and the DNA gave D and trimming. The sample includes tens of thousands of clones, about 86% of them seen just once.

The receptor comes from a human donor in a cohort sampled during active COVID-19. The specimen was peripheral blood. The chain has TRBV27 and TRBJ2-1, with TRBD2 matching over 15 bases. DNA of the CDR3: TGTGCCAGCAGTCTATGGACTAGCGGGGGGGCCCGGGAGCAGTTCTTC. This gives the protein CASSLWTSGGAREQFF.